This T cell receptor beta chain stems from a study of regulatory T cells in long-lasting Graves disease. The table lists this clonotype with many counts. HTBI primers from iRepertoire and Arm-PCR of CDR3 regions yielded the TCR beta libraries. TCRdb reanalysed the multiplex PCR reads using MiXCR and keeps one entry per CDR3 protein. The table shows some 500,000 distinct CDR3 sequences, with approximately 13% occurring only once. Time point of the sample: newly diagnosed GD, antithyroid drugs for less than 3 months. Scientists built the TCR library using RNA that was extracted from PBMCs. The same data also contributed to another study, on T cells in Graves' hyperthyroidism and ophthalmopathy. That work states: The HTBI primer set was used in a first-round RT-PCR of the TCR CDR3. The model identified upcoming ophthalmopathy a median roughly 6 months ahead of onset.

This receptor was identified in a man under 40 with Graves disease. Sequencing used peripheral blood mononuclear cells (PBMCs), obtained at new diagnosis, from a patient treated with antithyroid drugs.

CDR3 loop: CASRKQGAQGANVLTF. In DNA, the CDR3 is TGTGCCAGCAGAAAACAGGGGGCGCAAGGGGCCAACGTCCTGACTTTC. The chain couples TRBV12-3 or TRBV12-4 to TRBJ2-6, with TRBD1 matching over 9 bases. The CDR3 consists of 16 residues. Trimming took 6 bases from V and 4 from J; bases not matched to a gene: 7.